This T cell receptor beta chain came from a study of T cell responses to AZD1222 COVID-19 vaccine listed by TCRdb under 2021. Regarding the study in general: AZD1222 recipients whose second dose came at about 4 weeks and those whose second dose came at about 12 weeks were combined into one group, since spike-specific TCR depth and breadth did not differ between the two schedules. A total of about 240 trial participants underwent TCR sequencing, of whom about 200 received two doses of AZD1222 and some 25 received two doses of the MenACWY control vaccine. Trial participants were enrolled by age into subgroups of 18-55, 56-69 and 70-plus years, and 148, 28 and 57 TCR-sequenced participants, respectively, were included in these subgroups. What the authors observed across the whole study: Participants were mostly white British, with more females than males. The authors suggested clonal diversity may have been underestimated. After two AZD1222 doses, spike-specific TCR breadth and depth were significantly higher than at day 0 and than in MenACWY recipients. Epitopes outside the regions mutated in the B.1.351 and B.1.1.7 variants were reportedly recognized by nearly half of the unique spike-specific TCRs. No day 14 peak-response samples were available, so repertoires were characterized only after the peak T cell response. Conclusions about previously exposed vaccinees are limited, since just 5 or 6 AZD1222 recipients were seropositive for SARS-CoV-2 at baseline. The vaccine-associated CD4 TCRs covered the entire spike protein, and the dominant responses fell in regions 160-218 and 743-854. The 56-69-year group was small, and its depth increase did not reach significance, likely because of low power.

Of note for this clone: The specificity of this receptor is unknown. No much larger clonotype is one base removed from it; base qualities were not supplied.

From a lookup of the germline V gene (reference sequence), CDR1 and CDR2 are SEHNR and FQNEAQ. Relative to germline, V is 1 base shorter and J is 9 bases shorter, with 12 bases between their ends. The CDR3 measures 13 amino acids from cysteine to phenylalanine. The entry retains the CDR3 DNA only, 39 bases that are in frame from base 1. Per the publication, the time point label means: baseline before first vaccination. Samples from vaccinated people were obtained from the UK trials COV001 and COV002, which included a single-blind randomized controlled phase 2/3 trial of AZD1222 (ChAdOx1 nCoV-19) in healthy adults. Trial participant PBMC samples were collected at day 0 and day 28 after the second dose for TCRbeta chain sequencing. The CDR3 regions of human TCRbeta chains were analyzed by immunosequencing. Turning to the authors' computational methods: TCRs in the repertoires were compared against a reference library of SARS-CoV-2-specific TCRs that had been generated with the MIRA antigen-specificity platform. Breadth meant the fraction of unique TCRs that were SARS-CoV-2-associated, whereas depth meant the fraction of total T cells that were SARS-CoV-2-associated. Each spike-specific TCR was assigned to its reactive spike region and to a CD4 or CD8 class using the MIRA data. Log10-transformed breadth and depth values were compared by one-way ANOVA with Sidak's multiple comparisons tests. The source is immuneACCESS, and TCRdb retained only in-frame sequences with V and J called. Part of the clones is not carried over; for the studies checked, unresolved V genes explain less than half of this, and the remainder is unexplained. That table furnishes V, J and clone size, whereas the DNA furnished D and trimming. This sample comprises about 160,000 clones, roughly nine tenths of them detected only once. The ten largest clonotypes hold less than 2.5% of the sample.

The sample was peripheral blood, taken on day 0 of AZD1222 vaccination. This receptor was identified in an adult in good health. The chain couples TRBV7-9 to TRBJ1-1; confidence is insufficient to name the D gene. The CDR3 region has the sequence CASSLGAGRKAFF. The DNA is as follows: TGTGCCAGCAGCTTAGGGGCAGGAAGGAAAGCTTTCTTT.